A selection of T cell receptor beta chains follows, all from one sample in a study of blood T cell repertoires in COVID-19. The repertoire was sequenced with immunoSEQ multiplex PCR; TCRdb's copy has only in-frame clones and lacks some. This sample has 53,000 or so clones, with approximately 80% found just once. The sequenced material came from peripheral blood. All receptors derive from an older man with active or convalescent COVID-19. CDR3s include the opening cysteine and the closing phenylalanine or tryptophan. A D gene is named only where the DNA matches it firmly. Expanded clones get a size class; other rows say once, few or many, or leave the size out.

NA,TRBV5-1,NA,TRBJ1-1,TGCGCCAGCAGCGTCACAGGGACCACTGAAGCTTTCTTT,CASSVTGTTEAFF
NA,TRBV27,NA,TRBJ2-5,TGTGCCAGCAGTAAGACGTGGGAGTGGGGCCAAGAGACCCAGTACTTC,CASSKTWEWGQETQYF
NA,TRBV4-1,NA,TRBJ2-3,TGCGCCAGCAGCCAGGAAACAGGGGGGGCCACAGATACGCAGTATTTT,CASSQETGGATDTQYF
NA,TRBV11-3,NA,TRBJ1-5,TGTGCCAGCAGCTTATCCCAACACACGAAGCCCCAGCATTTT,CASSLSQHTKPQHF
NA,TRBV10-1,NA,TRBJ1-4,TGCGCCAGCAATTACAGGAGAGGAAATGAAAAACTGTTTTTT,CASNYRRGNEKLFF
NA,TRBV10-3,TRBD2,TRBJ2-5,TGTGCCATCAGGACTAGCGGGACTGAGACCCAGTACTTC,CAIRTSGTETQYF
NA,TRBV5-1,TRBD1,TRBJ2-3,TGCGCCAGCAGCTTGGGGGGACAGTACTCAGATACGCAGTATTTT,CASSLGGQYSDTQYF
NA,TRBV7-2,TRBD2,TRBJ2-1,TGTGCCAGCAGCTTAGCGGCTAGCGGGGGGAATGGGAATGAGCAGTTCTTC,CASSLAASGGNGNEQFF
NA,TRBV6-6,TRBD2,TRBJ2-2,TGTGCCAGCAGTCCGCTATTGAGCGGGGTGGGGTTCACCGGGGAGCTGTTTTTT,CASSPLLSGVGFTGELFF
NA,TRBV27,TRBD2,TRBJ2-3,TGTGCCAGCAGTTTATCAACGGGGGGAGATACGCAGTATTTT,CASSLSTGGDTQYF
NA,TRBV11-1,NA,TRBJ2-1,TGTGCCAGCAGCTTCCAGGGAGGCAATGAGCAGTTCTTC,CASSFQGGNEQFF
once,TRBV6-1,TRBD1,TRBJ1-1,TGTGCCAGCAGTGCCGGACAGGGAGCACCGAACGAGAGAGGAGCTTTCTTT,CASSAGQGAPNERGAFF
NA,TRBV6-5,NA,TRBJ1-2,TGTGCCAGCAGTAGCCGGGACACCAACCCTTATGGCTACACCTTC,CASSSRDTNPYGYTF
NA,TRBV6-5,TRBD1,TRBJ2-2,TGTGCCACCGGACAGGGAACGACCGGGGAGCTGTTTTTT,CATGQGTTGELFF
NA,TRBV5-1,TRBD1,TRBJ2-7,TGCGCCAGCAGCTTGGAGGGACAGGGGCCCTACGAGCAGTACTTC,CASSLEGQGPYEQYF
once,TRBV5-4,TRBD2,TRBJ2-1,TGTGCCAGCAGCTTAGATGGCGGGGGGCGTTTCAATGAGCAGTTCTTC,CASSLDGGGRFNEQFF
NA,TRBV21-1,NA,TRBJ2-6,TGTGCCAGCAGCACCCCAGGGGCCCAGGGCTTTTCTGCTGGGGCCAACGTCCTGACTTTC,CASSTPGAQGFSAGANVLTF
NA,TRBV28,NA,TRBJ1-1,TGTGCCAGCATCCGAGGCGGGGGGACTGAAGCTTTCTTT,CASIRGGGTEAFF
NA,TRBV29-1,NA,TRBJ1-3,TGCAGCGCCGAACTCGAACAGGCCGCTTGGAACACCATATATTTT,CSAELEQAAWNTIYF
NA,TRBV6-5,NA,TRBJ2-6,TGTGCCAGCAGTAGGGACTTTTCTGGGGCCAACGTCCTGACTTTC,CASSRDFSGANVLTF
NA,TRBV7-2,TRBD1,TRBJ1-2,TGTGCCAGCAGCGCAGGGGGTGGCTATGGCTACACCTTC,CASSAGGGYGYTF
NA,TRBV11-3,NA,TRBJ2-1,TGTGCCAGCCTGAATAGCTCCTACAATGAGCAGTTCTTC,CASLNSSYNEQFF
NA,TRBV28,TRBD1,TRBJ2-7,TGTGCCAGCAGTCCTCGACAGGGGAAGGGCTACGAGCAGTACTTC,CASSPRQGKGYEQYF